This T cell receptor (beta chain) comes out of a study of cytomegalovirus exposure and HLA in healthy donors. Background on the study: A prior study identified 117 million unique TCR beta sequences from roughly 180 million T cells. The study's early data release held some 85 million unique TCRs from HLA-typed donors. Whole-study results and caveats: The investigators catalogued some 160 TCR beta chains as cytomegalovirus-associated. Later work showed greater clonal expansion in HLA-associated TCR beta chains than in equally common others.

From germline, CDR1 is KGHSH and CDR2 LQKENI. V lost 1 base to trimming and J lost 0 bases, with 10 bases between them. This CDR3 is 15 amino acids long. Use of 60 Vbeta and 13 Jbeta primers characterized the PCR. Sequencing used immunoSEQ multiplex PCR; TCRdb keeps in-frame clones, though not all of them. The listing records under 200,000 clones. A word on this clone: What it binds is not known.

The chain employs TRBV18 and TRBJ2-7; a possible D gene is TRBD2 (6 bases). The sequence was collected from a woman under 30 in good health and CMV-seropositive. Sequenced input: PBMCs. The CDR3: CASSPQPGSSYEQYF. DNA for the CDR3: TGTGCCAGCTCACCACAGCCCGGGAGCTCCTACGAGCAGTACTTC.